Listed below are T cell receptor beta chains from one sample, sequenced in a study of T cells in tumors after PD-1 blockade. Libraries were prepared by immunoSEQ multiplex PCR; TCRdb keeps only in-frame clonotypes and omits some of them. The table shows roughly 25,000 clones, with roughly 85% occurring only once. Sequencing used PBMCs, obtained after anti-PD-1 treatment. The receptors derive from a human donor with basal cell carcinoma. Both conserved end residues are part of each CDR3. A D gene is named only where the DNA matches it firmly. Rows give clone size only sometimes, using once, few, many, or a class for an expanded clone.

J gene | D gene | V gene | clone size | CDR3 DNA | CDR3 protein
TRBJ2-1 | - | TRBV19 | - | TGTGCCAGTAGTTTAGATAGGAGCTCCTACAATGAGCAGTTCTTC | CASSLDRSSYNEQFF
TRBJ1-2 | - | TRBV27 | - | TGTGCCAGCAGTTTCACTCCATCAGTTTTTGGCTACACCTTC | CASSFTPSVFGYTF
TRBJ1-1 | - | TRBV7-8 | - | TGTGCCAGCAGCTCAGGAGGTCCTACAGGAGCTTTCTTT | CASSSGGPTGAFF
TRBJ2-1 | TRBD2 | TRBV3-1/TRBV3-2 | once | TGTGCCAGCAGCCGGACTAGCGGGGTTAATGAGCAGTTCTTC | CASSRTSGVNEQFF
TRBJ1-2 | TRBD1 | TRBV5-6 | - | TGTGCCAGCAGCTTGGCCGGGACAGGGGGCGGTGGCTACACCTTC | CASSLAGTGGGGYTF
TRBJ1-4 | - | TRBV6-6 | once | TGTGCCAGCAGTTTAACCCGACAGTCTGAAAAACTGTTTTTT | CASSLTRQSEKLFF
TRBJ2-7 | TRBD1 | TRBV4-1 | - | TGCGCCAGCAGCCTCATACTTTCCGGGACAGGGGTTCGCGAGCAGTACTTC | CASSLILSGTGVREQYF
TRBJ2-1 | TRBD2 | TRBV11-3 | - | TGTGCCAGCAGCTTAGTCGGTAGCGGGGCTCACAATGAGCAGTTCTTC | CASSLVGSGAHNEQFF
TRBJ1-2 | - | TRBV10-3 | - | TGTGCCATCAGTGAGATTAAGGACGACTATGGCTACACCTTC | CAISEIKDDYGYTF
TRBJ1-2 | - | TRBV5-1 | - | TGCGCCAGCAGCGCCGACAGGCCTACTGGCTACACCTTC | CASSADRPTGYTF
TRBJ1-1 | - | TRBV30 | - | TGTGCCTGGGAAGGGGGGCTGAACACTGAAGCTTTCTTT | CAWEGGLNTEAFF
TRBJ2-7 | TRBD2 | TRBV10-1 | - | TGCGCCAGCAGTGGGGCGACTAGCGGACCCTACGAGCAGTACTTC | CASSGATSGPYEQYF
TRBJ2-3 | - | TRBV5-4 | - | TGTGCCAGCAGCCCGTTCGGGGGTAGCGTTAGGACGCAGTATTTT | CASSPFGGSVRTQYF
TRBJ1-1 | - | TRBV27 | - | TGTGCCAGCAGTCCACGATCGTCGTCAGGGGAACGTGTTGCTTTCTTT | CASSPRSSSGERVAFF
TRBJ1-6 | - | TRBV6-5 | once | TGTGCCAGCAGTTATGGAGGGACACCCCTCCACTTT | CASSYGGTPLHF
TRBJ2-3 | TRBD2 | TRBV7-6 | - | TGTGCCAGCAGCCCTCGGACTAGCGGATCCACAGATACGCAGTATTTT | CASSPRTSGSTDTQYF
TRBJ1-3 | - | TRBV2 | - | TGTGCCAGCAAATTGAGGGACATCTCTGGAAACACCATATATTTT | CASKLRDISGNTIYF
TRBJ2-3 | - | TRBV6-4 | - | TGTGCCAGCAGTGACGGTACAAGCACAGATACGCAGTATTTT | CASSDGTSTDTQYF
TRBJ2-1 | TRBD1 | TRBV6-5 | - | TGTGCCAGCAGATACAGGGGATCTAGCTACAATGAGCAGTTCTTC | CASRYRGSSYNEQFF
TRBJ2-3 | - | TRBV20-1 | - | TGCAGTGCTGCAAGGGTAGATACGCAGTATTTT | CSAARVDTQYF